Sequencing of this TCR beta chain was carried out in a study of CD8 T cells in ankylosing spondylitis. V was shortened by 6 bases and J by 4 bases, with 15 bases between the two germline ends. The CDR3 covers 14 residues. TCRdb processed the 5' RACE reads anew with MiXCR; each CDR3 protein has one entry. This sample has over 600,000 distinct CDR3 sequences, with around 20% found just once. This clonotype showed up many times. Its antigen remains unidentified. Study-wide results and limits: It was reported that disease-linked clones were significantly enriched in matched ankylosing spondylitis synovial fluid. A TCR beta motif of roughly 8 highly homologous variants seemed to mark ankylosing spondylitis blood.

Sequencing used blood, either unsorted or a sorted T cell fraction (not recorded which). This sequence was found in a male donor with ankylosing spondylitis. This chain links TRBV12-3 or TRBV12-4 with TRBJ2-5; perhaps TRBD1 as D (6 bases). The CDR3, as DNA: TGTGCCAGCAGCCCTGGGACATTAGGAGAGACCCAGTACTTC. This encodes CASSPGTLGETQYF.